A single sample is the source of the 20 T cell receptor beta chains below, sequenced in a study of beta chain features in type 1 diabetes. The sequenced template was cDNA made from the entire isolated RNA. Produced via immunoSEQ multiplex PCR; TCRdb's table is partial and in-frame only. The data hold 620,000 or so clones, with around 16% observed a single time. Sequencing was performed on naive CD4+ T cells from blood. All receptors come from a man aged 18 to 30 in good health.

This chain connects TRBV5-4 to TRBJ2-5, with D possibly TRBD1 on 5 matching bases. Trimming pared 4 bases from V and 4 bases from J, leaving 17 bases between. The length of the CDR3 is 15 residues. CDR1 and CDR2 from the germline V gene are SGHNT and YYREEE (reference sequence). The CDR3 loop reads CASSASSGILETQYF. CDR3 coding DNA: TGTGCCAGCAGCGCTTCCTCAGGGATTCTAGAGACCCAGTACTTC.

The chain has TRBV4-3 and TRBJ2-3; maybe TRBD1 (7 bases). The CDR3 length is 16 residues. Germline CDR1 LGHNA, CDR2 YSLEER. The germline V and J ends were trimmed by 0 bases and 5 bases, with 15 bases remaining between them. CDR3 region: CASSQDLGQGGDTQYF. The CDR3 nucleotides are TGCGCCAGCAGCCAAGATCTAGGGCAGGGGGGAGATACGCAGTATTTT.

This clone was recorded a few times. The V call is TRBV2, the J call TRBJ2-7; a possible D gene is TRBD1 (7 bases). Per germline, CDR1 SNHLY and CDR2 FYNNEI. The CDR3 length is 13 residues. Trimming shortened V by 8 bases and J by 3 bases, and 14 bases separated the two germline ends. For the CDR3, the DNA is TGTGCCAGCTGGCGGGACAGAGGCTACGAGCAGTACTTC. Translation gives CASWRDRGYEQYF.

The V and J genes are TRBV27 and TRBJ1-2; unclear D gene. This CDR3 has 12 residues. The germline gives CDR1 MNHEY, CDR2 SMNVEV (reference sequence). Trimming took 4 bases from V and 6 from J, leaving 9 bases between them. In DNA form, the CDR3 reads TGTGCCAGCAGTTCCCGAGCCCATGGCTACACCTTC. Its translation: CASSSRAHGYTF.

In the case of this clone: Other DNA sequences within the sample encode an identical CDR3. The rearrangement joins TRBV6-5 to TRBJ1-4; D is perhaps TRBD1 (5 bases). Trimming shortened V by 6 bases and J by 0 bases, and 8 bases separated the two germline ends. The CDR3 contains 14 residues. Germline-derived CDR1 and CDR2 are MNHEY and SVGAGI. The CDR3 bases are TGTGCCAGCAGGCAGGGATCAACTAATGAAAAACTGTTTTTT. It encodes CASRQGSTNEKLFF.

This clone was counted between two and nine times. This chain connects TRBV9 to TRBJ2-3; D possibly corresponds to TRBD1 (6 bases). Deletions cut 6 bases from V and 0 bases from J, with 11 bases between. Germline values: CDR1 SGDLS, CDR2 YYNGEE. The CDR3 covers 14 residues. As DNA, the CDR3 is TGTGCCAGCACCGGACAGTTAAGCACAGATACGCAGTATTTT. Amino acids: CASTGQLSTDTQYF.

This clone occurred a few times. The chain combines TRBV2 with TRBJ2-5; TRBD2 matches 12 bases. Germline V lookup: CDR1 SNHLY, CDR2 FYNNEI. The CDR3 has 14 amino acids. After removal of 4 bases from V and 5 bases from J, the junction contained 2 bases not matched to a gene. CDR3 amino acids: CASSVLAGGETQYF. CDR3 bases: TGTGCCAGCAGTGTCCTAGCGGGAGGGGAGACCCAGTACTTC. The whole variable domain, filled in from reference TRBV2 and TRBJ2-5, reads EPEVTQTPSHQVTQMGQEVILRCVPISNHLYFYWYRQILGQKVEFLVSFYNNEISEKSEIFDDQFSVERPDGSNFTLKIRSTKLEDSAMYFCASSVLAGGETQYFGPGTRLLVL.

The chain couples TRBV7-8 to TRBJ1-2; D remains unclear. V gave up 5 bases and J gave up 2 bases, with 15 bases separating them. This CDR3 region has 15 residues. The V gene's germline CDR1 is SGHVS and CDR2 FQNEAQ. This CDR3 reads CASSAREGRNYGYTF. CDR3 sequence (DNA): TGTGCCAGCAGCGCAAGAGAAGGCAGAAACTATGGCTACACCTTC.

This clone was counted only a few times. The chain employs TRBV9 and TRBJ1-6; D unclear. Germline CDR1 and CDR2: SGDLS and YYNGEE. The length of the CDR3 is 13 residues. V lost 2 bases and J 5 bases, leaving 5 bases between the germline ends. The DNA of the CDR3 is TGTGCCAGCAGCGTGTTAGATAATTCACCCCTCCACTTT. It encodes CASSVLDNSPLHF.

The chain carries TRBV15 and TRBJ2-4; unclear D gene. CDR1 is LNHNV, CDR2 YYDKDF, per germline (reference sequence). Trimming took 0 bases from V and 1 from J, leaving 10 bases between them. The CDR3 extends over 16 amino acids. The CDR3: CATSRDADRAKNIQYF. CDR3 in DNA: TGTGCCACCAGCAGAGATGCAGACCGTGCCAAAAACATTCAGTACTTC. Complete variable domain (other parts from reference TRBV15 and TRBJ2-4): DAMVIQNPRYQVTQFGKPVTLSCSQTLNHNVMYWYQQKSSQAPKLLFHYYDKDFNNEADTPDNFQSRRPNTSFCFLDIRSPGLGDTAMYLCATSRDADRAKNIQYFGAGTRLSVL.

Note on this clone: A much larger clone is a single base away; this may be a read error. The chain combines TRBV28 with TRBJ2-4; a possible D gene is TRBD2 (6 bases). The CDR3 is 15 amino acids. Trimming cost V 4 bases and J 0 bases, with 10 bases left between them. CDR1 and CDR2 (germline): MDHEN, SYDVKM. The CDR3 nucleotides read TGTGCCAGCAGTTCGGCGGGGCTAGCCAAAAACATTCAGTACTTC. Amino acid sequence: CASSSAGLAKNIQYF.

CDR3 DNA sequence: TGCGCCAGTACCCCGGGACAGGGCTTCTCTGGCTACACCTTC. Translated: CASTPGQGFSGYTF. V is TRBV5-1 and J is TRBJ1-2; 9 bases agree with TRBD1. Germline-derived CDR1 and CDR2 are SGHRS and YFSETQ. This CDR3 is 14 amino acids long. J lost 7 bases, V lost 8 bases, and 12 bases had no gene match.

This clone was detected a few times. The CDR3 coding sequence is TGTGCCAGCAGTTACTCGACTAGAATGAACGGGGAGCTGTTTTTT. It specifies CASSYSTRMNGELFF. This rearrangement joins TRBV6-5 to TRBJ2-2; maybe TRBD2 (6 bases). The CDR3 is 15 amino acids. V lost 0 bases and J 7 bases, leaving 12 bases between the germline ends. Germline V gene data show CDR1 as MNHEY and CDR2 as SVGAGI.

This chain joins TRBV5-1 and TRBJ2-1; D call uncertain. Trimming took off 0 bases at V and 6 bases at J, with 7 bases between the two ends. CDR1 and CDR2 (germline): SGHRS, YFSETQ. CDR3 size: 13 residues. Written as DNA, the CDR3 is TGCGCCAGCAGCTTGGTGGACGCCAATGAGCAGTTCTTC. Translated, it gives CASSLVDANEQFF.

The genes are TRBV7-2 and TRBJ1-5; D gene ambiguous. Germline-derived CDR1 and CDR2 are SGHTA and FQGNSA. V was cut by 9 bases and J by 4 bases, with 13 bases left in between. The CDR3 extends over 13 amino acids. CDR3 DNA: TGTGCCAGTGCTTCAGGTCGTAATCAGCCCCAGCATTTT. It codes for CASASGRNQPQHF.

This rearrangement joins TRBV5-1 to TRBJ2-5; D not certain. The CDR3 runs 15 residues. Looked up from germline, CDR1 is SGHRS and CDR2 is YFSETQ. Deletions cut 0 bases from V and 2 bases from J, with 11 bases between. The DNA for the CDR3 is TGCGCCAGCAGCTTGGGTCCGACGGCACAAGAGACCCAGTACTTC. This codes for CASSLGPTAQETQYF.

The rearrangement links TRBV6-5 to TRBJ2-7; TRBD2 is a possible D gene (6 bases). Trimming removed 0 bases from V and 4 bases from J, with 13 bases in between. Germline V gives CDR1 MNHEY, CDR2 SVGAGI. The CDR3 length is 15 residues. The DNA of the CDR3 is TGTGCCAGCAGTTACTCGATGTTCGGGGGTTACGAGCAGTACTTC. This gives the protein CASSYSMFGGYEQYF.

This clone was picked up a small number of times. Other DNA sequences in the same sample also yield this CDR3. This chain joins TRBV28 and TRBJ2-7; tentatively, D is TRBD1 (6 bases). This CDR3 is 13 amino acids long. Trimming cost V 5 bases and J 4 bases, with 12 bases left between them. CDR1 MDHEN and CDR2 SYDVKM come from the germline V gene. CDR3 coding DNA: TGTGCCAGCAGTGGGCAGGGGCGGTACGAGCAGTACTTC. Its translation is CASSGQGRYEQYF.

The V call is TRBV27, the J call TRBJ1-6, with 7 nucleotides matching TRBD1. The CDR3 spans 14 residues. V trimming: 3 bases; J trimming: 8 bases; junction bases outside the gene matches: 4. Germline-derived CDR1 and CDR2 are MNHEY and SMNVEV (reference sequence). Written as DNA, the CDR3 is TGTGCCAGCAGTTTTCGGCAGGGGGATTCACCCCTCCACTTT. It encodes CASSFRQGDSPLHF.

This clone was observed a handful of times. The V and J genes are TRBV7-2 and TRBJ1-4; possibly TRBD1 for D (6 bases). V dropped 2 bases and J dropped 4 bases, with 17 bases sitting between them. From germline, CDR1 is SGHTA and CDR2 FQGNSA. The CDR3 has 17 amino acids. The DNA for the CDR3 is TGTGCCAGCAGCTTAAGGCGGCTGGACAGCGGTAATGAAAAACTGTTTTTT. Translated: CASSLRRLDSGNEKLFF.